The source of this T cell receptor beta chain is a study of blood T cell repertoires in COVID-19. Study-level information: Samples representing acute and convalescent COVID-19 were sourced from the United States, Italy and Spain.

Per the original data handling: How many nucleated cells were present was estimated from reference gene primer amplification. Sequencing was performed with immunoSEQ multiplex PCR; in TCRdb, only in-frame clones are kept and a portion is missing. V, J and clone size were drawn from that table, and D and trimming were deduced from the DNA. This sample has 350,000 to 550,000 clones, with 87% found just once. The CDR3 is 16 residues long. The germline CDR1 and CDR2 sequences are SEHNR and FQNEAQ (reference sequence). J was trimmed by 2 bases and V by 6 bases; bases with no gene match: 11. Those who participated ranged in age from roughly 18 to 100 years and resided in approximately 26 US areas.

The sequenced sample consisted of PBMCs or T cells enriched from blood (not recorded which). This TCR derives from a woman aged 18-29 years with acute COVID-19. The genes are TRBV7-9 and TRBJ2-3, with 7 bases aligning to TRBD2. The CDR3 DNA reads as TGTGCCAGCAGGGTAGGGCGGGAGAAGGTCACAGATACGCAGTATTTT. It is translated as CASRVGREKVTDTQYF.